These T cell receptor beta chains were read from a single sample in a study of blood T cells in healthy people across ages. TCRdb ran MiXCR on the 5' RACE reads and lists one entry per CDR3 protein. The sample consists of about 830,000 distinct CDR3 sequences, roughly 60% of them appearing once. The source material was blood. The receptor set was obtained from a man aged 25-40 years in good health. CDR3s include the opening cysteine and the closing phenylalanine or tryptophan. The D gene is left open where the match is weak. The size entry is marked missing in some rows and otherwise reads once, few, many or a size class.

TRBV6-1	.	few	TRBJ1-5	TGTGCCAGCAGGAAGGAAGTGGGGGGCCAGCAGCCCCAGCATTTT	CASRKEVGGQQPQHF
TRBV6-6	.	.	TRBJ1-2	TGTGCCAGCACGCAAGGGGCTGGCTACACCTTC	CASTQGAGYTF
TRBV20-1	.	.	TRBJ2-4	TGCAGTGCTAGGGGACCTACCAAAAACATTCAGTACTTC	CSARGPTKNIQYF
TRBV12-3/TRBV12-4	.	.	TRBJ2-3	TGTGCCAGCACCGGAGACCTTAGTTACACAGATACGCAGTATTTT	CASTGDLSYTDTQYF
TRBV29-1	.	.	TRBJ2-1	TGCAGCGTTGTTGTCGGAAGTGAGCAGTTCTTC	CSVVVGSEQFF
TRBV29-1	.	few	TRBJ1-1	TGCAGCGGGAGGACGCGGGAGGTTGGTGTTGCTTTCTTT	CSGRTREVGVAFF
TRBV20-1	TRBD1	few	TRBJ1-2	TGCAGTGTTGGACAGGGCGTAGTCTATGGCTACACCTTC	CSVGQGVVYGYTF
TRBV12-3/TRBV12-4	.	.	TRBJ2-1	TGTGCCAGCACCCGGTCCGGTCCTTACAATGAGCAGTTCTTC	CASTRSGPYNEQFF
TRBV7-2	.	many	TRBJ2-5	TGTGCCAGCAGCTTAAGGGGGGAGACCCAGTACTTC	CASSLRGETQYF
TRBV4-2	.	.	TRBJ2-7	TGTGCCAGCAGCCAAACCAACCTAGGCTACGAGCAGTACTTC	CASSQTNLGYEQYF
TRBV30	.	.	TRBJ2-7	TGTGCCTGGAGTGTACTAGGATTTTACGGGCAGTACTTC	CAWSVLGFYGQYF
TRBV6-1	TRBD2	.	TRBJ2-2	TGTGCCAGCACCCGTCTAGCGGGAGTATATACCGGGGAGCTGTTTTTT	CASTRLAGVYTGELFF
TRBV7-2	.	few	TRBJ2-5	TGTGCCAGCAGCTTAGCCGGCGGAAGTGTGGAGACCCAGTACTTC	CASSLAGGSVETQYF
TRBV7-2	.	.	TRBJ2-5	TGTGCCAGCAGCTTCCCCGGGGCAGAGACCCAGTACTTC	CASSFPGAETQYF
TRBV12-5	TRBD1	.	TRBJ2-1	TGTGCTAGTGGTACAGCCGGGACAGGGACCAGTCTTGAGCAGTTCTTC	CASGTAGTGTSLEQFF
TRBV7-8	.	.	TRBJ2-7	TGTGCCAGCAGCTTTTACACTTCAACCTACGAGCAGTACTTC	CASSFYTSTYEQYF
TRBV20-1	.	.	TRBJ1-6	TGCAGTGCTAGATTCCGGAGCTCCTATAATTCACCCCTCCACTTT	CSARFRSSYNSPLHF
TRBV7-2	TRBD2	few	TRBJ2-1	TGTGCCAGCAGCGTCATGAGCGGGAGCCAGTTCTTC	CASSVMSGSQFF
TRBV7-2	.	.	TRBJ1-1	TGTGCCAGCAGCGCTGATACAGGGACTGAAGCTTTCTTT	CASSADTGTEAFF
TRBV7-2	.	once	TRBJ2-7	TGTGCCAGCAGCCTTCGACTCGGAAGGGACTACGAGCAGTACTTC	CASSLRLGRDYEQYF
TRBV18	.	.	TRBJ2-7	TGTGCCAGCTCACCAAGTCTCGGGGGCGGCGAGCAGTACTTC	CASSPSLGGGEQYF
TRBV6-1	TRBD2	.	TRBJ2-3	TGTGCCAGCAGGGGGACTAGCGGTAATACGCAGTATTTT	CASRGTSGNTQYF
TRBV27	.	.	TRBJ1-2	TGTGCCAGCAGTTATAGGGGCAGCCATGGCTACACCTTC	CASSYRGSHGYTF
TRBV6-1	.	.	TRBJ2-5	TGTGCCAGCAGTGTTGTAGAAGAGACCCAGTACTTC	CASSVVEETQYF
TRBV10-3	.	.	TRBJ2-2	TGTGCCATCAGTGTACAGGGGAACACCGGGGAGCTGTTTTTT	CAISVQGNTGELFF
TRBV2	.	.	TRBJ1-1	TGTGCCAGCAGTGAAGAAGACAAAGACACTGAAGCTTTCTTT	CASSEEDKDTEAFF